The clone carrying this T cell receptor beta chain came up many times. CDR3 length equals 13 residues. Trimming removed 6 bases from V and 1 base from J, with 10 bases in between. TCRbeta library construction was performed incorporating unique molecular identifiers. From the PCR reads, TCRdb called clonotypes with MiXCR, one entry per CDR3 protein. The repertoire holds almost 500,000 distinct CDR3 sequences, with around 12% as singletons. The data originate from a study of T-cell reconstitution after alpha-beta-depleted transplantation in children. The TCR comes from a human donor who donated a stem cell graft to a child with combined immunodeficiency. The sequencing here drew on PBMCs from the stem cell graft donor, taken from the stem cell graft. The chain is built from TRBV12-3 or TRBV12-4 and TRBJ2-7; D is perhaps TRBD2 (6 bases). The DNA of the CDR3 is TGTGCCAGCAGCCCCGGGACTTCCTACGAGCAGTACTTC. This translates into CASSPGTSYEQYF.